This paragraph covers one T cell receptor (beta chain) sequence. TCRdb's copy holds only in-frame clones and misses some; the assay was immunoSEQ multiplex PCR. The sample carries 100,000 to 150,000 clones, around 90% recorded once. The sample belongs to a study of radiotherapy plus CTLA-4 blockade in lung cancer. The CDR3 loop spans 15 amino acids. The germline V gene has CDR1 SGHRS and CDR2 YFSETQ. V lost 0 bases and J 0 bases, leaving 8 bases between the germline ends. In chemo-refractory metastatic non-small-cell lung cancer, patients got ipilimumab CTLA-4 blockade together with focal radiation. The clonotype was recovered from a human donor with non-small cell lung cancer that progressed on radiotherapy plus ipilimumab. The material sequenced was peripheral blood, taken from a patient treated with radiotherapy plus ipilimumab. The V call is TRBV5-1, the J call TRBJ2-3; D is ambiguous. CDR3 protein: CASSLASTSTDTQYF. CDR3 bases: TGCGCCAGCAGCTTGGCCAGTACTAGCACAGATACGCAGTATTTT.